This T cell receptor beta chain stems from a study of T cell responses to AZD1222 COVID-19 vaccine. Findings of the study overall: Breadth and depth of Spike-specific TCRs rose after two AZD1222 doses. The donors showed a predominance of white British ancestry and of females, with possible underestimation of clonal diversity. Among spike-specific TCRs, nearly half reportedly target unmutated variant regions. Dominant at 160-218 and 743-854, vaccine-associated CD4 TCRs also spanned spike.

Looked up from germline, CDR1 is KGHSH and CDR2 is LQKENI. Trimming took 2 bases from V and 2 from J, leaving 7 bases between them. This CDR3 is 14 amino acids long. Of note for this clone: The antigen remains undetermined.

Method: immunoSEQ multiplex PCR; TCRdb's copy keeps in-frame clones and lacks some. The table records 85,000 to 95,000 clones, approximately 91% of them present only once. Source: peripheral blood, taken 28 days after the second AZD1222 dose. The sequence came from an adult who received the AZD1222 COVID-19 vaccine. The chain is built from TRBV18 and TRBJ1-5, with D possibly TRBD1 on 6 matching bases. The chain's CDR3 is CASSPGGGNQPQHF. DNA for the CDR3: TGTGCCAGCTCACCAGGGGGCGGCAATCAGCCCCAGCATTTT.